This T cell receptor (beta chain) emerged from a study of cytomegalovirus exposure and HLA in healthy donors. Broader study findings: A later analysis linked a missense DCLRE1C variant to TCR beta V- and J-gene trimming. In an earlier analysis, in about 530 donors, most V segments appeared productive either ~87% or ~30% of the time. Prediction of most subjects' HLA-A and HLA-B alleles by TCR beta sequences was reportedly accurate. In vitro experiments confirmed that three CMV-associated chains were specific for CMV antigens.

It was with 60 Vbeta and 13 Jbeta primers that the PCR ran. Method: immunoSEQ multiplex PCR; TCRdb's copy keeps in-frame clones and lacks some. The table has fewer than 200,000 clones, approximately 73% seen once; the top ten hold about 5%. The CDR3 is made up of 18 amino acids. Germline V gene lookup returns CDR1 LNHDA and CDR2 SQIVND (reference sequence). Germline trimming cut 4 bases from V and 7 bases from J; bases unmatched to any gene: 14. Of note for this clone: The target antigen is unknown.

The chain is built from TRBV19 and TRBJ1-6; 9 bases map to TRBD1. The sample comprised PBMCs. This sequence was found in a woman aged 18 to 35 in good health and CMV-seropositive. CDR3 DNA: TGTGCCAGTAGTAACCGGGACAGGGCCCGTGCCCTAAATTCACCCCTCCACTTT. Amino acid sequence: CASSNRDRARALNSPLHF.